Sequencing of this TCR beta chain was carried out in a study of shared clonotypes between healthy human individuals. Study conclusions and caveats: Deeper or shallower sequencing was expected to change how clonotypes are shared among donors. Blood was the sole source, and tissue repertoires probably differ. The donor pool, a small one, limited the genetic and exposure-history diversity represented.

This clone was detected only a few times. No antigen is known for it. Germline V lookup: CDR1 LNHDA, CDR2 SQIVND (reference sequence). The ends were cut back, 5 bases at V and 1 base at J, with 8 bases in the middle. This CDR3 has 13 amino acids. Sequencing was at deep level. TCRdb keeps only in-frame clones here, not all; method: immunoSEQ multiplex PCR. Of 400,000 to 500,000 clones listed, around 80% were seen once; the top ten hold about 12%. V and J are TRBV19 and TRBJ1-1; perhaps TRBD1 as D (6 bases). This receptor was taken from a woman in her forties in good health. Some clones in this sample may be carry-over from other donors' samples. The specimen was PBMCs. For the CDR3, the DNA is TGTGCCAGTAGTCTAGGGGGGAACACTGAAGCTTTCTTT. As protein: CASSLGGNTEAFF.